This T cell receptor (beta chain) was captured in a study of blood T cell repertoires in COVID-19. Study overall: Collection of acute and convalescent COVID-19 samples took place in the United States, Italy and Spain. Sample material is recorded as cDNA or gDNA derived from T cells, B-cell-depleted T cells, or PBMCs.

Trimming pared 6 bases from V and 8 bases from J, leaving 10 bases between. The CDR3 spans 12 residues. Looked up from germline, CDR1 is MRHNA and CDR2 is SNTAGT. In the original processing: How many nucleated cells were present was estimated from reference gene primer amplification. Sequencing was performed with immunoSEQ multiplex PCR; in TCRdb, only in-frame clones are kept and a portion is missing. D and trimming were read from the DNA, whereas the V and J calls and clone size are those reported in that table. The sample contains about 200,000 clones, about nine tenths of which appear only once. Sequencing input: peripheral blood. The receptor was derived from an older woman with acute or convalescent COVID-19. The genes are TRBV6-4 and TRBJ1-4; D gene unclear. CDR3 in DNA: TGTGCCAGCAGCGCCAGGATCGAAAAACTGTTTTTT. Its protein product is CASSARIEKLFF.